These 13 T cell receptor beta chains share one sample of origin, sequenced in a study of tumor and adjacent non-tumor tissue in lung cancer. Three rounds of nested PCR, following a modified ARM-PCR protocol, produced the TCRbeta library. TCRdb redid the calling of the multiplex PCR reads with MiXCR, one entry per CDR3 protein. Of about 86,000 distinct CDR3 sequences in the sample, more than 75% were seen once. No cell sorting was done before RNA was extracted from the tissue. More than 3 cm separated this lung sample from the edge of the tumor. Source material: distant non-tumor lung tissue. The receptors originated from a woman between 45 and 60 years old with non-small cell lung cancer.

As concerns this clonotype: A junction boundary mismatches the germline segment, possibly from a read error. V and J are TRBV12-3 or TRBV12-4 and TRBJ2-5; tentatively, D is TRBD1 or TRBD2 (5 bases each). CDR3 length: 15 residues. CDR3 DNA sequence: TGTGCCAGCACCTTGGGAGTAACGGGGCAAGAGACCCAGTATTTC. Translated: CASTLGVTGQETQYF.

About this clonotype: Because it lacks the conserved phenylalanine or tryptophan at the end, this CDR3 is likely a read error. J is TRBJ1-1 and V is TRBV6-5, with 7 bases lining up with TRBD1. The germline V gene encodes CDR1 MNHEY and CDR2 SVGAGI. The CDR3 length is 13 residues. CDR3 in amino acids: CDTKDRLGLEAFI. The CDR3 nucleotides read TGTGACACCAAGGACAGGTTGGGCCTTGAAGCTTTCATT.

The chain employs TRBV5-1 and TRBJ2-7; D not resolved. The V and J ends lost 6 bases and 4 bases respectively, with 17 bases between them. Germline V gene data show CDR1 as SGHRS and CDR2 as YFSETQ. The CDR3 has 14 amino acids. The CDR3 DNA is TGCGCCAGCAACACTGTCGGACCGGATTACGAGCAGTACTTC. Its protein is CASNTVGPDYEQYF.

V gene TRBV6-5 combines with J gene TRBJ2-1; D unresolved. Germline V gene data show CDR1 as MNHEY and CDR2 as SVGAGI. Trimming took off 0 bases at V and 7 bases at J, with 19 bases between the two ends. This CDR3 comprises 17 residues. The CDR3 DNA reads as TGTGCCAGCAGTTACTCCTTTGCCCACAGCTCCTGTAATGAGCAGTTCTTC. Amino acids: CASSYSFAHSSCNEQFF.

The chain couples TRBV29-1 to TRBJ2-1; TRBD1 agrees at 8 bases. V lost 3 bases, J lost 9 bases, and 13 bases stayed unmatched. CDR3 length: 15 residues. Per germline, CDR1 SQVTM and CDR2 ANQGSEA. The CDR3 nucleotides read TGCAGCGTTGATTCTTCTGGACAGGGATGGGGTGAGCAGTTCTTC. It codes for CSVDSSGQGWGEQFF.

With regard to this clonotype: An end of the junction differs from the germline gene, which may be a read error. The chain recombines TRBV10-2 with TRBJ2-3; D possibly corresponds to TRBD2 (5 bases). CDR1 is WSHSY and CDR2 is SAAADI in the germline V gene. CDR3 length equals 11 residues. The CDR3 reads CASISADAQYF. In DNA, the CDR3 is TGCGCCAGCATTAGCGCAGATGCGCAGTATTTT.

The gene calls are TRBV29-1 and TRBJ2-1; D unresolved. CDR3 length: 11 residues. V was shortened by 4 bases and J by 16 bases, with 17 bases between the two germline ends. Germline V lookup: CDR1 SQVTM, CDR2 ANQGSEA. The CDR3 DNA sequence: TGCAGCGTTGTTGAAATGAATGACCAATTCTTC. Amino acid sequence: CSVVEMNDQFF.

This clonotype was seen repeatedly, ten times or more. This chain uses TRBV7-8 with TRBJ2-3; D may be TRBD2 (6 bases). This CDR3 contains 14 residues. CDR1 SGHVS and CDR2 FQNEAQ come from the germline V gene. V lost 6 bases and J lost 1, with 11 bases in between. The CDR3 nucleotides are TGTGCCAGCAGACTAGCAGGGCGCACAGATACGCAGTATTTT. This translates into CASRLAGRTDTQYF.

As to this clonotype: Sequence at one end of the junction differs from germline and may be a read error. The CDR3 nucleotides read TGTGCCCGCAGCCGATCGGGTCAAAATGAAAAACTGTTTTTT. Translated: CARSRSGQNEKLFF. The chain uses TRBV7-9 and TRBJ1-4, with D unclear. The germline V gene encodes CDR1 SEHNR and CDR2 FQNEAQ (reference sequence). The CDR3 spans 14 residues.

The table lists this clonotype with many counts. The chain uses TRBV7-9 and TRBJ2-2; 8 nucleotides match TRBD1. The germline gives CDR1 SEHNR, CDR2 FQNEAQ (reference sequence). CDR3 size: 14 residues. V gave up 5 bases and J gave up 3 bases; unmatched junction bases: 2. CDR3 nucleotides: TGTGCCAGCAGCATGGGACAGGACACCGGGGAGCTGTTTTTT. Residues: CASSMGQDTGELFF.

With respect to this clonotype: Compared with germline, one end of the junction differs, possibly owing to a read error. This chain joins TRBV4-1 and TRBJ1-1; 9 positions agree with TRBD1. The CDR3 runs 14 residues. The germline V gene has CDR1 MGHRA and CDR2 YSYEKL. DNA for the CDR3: TGTGCCAGCAGCCAACAGACAGGGGGGACTGAAGCTCTCTTT. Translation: CASSQQTGGTEALF.

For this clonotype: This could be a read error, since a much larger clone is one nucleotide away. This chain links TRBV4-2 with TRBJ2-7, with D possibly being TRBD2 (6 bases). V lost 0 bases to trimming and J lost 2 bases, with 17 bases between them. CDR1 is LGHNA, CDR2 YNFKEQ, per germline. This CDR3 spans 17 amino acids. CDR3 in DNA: TGTGCCAGCAGCCAAGAGGGGGAGGCATACCGAACCTACGAGCAGTACTTC. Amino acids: CASSQEGEAYRTYEQYF.

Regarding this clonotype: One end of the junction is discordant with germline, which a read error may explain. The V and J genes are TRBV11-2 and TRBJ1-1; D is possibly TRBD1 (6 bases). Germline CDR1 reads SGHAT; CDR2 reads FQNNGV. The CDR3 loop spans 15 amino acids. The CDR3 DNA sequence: TGTGCCAGCTGCTTAGAGCCGGGGGCCAACACTGATGCTTTCTTT. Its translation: CASCLEPGANTDAFF.